The rows below give T cell receptor beta chains drawn from one sample of a study of control samples from healthy donors and cancer patients. This table comes from immunoSEQ multiplex PCR, and its TCRdb copy is limited to in-frame clones, with some not included. The repertoire holds 65,000 to 75,000 clones, with more than 85% as singletons. The sequenced sample was blood. The receptors here all came from a woman between 45 and 60 years old in good health. CDR3s include the opening cysteine and the closing phenylalanine or tryptophan. A D gene is named only where the DNA matches it firmly. Size tells how often a clone was seen (once, few, many) or the class of an expanded clone, and some rows leave it out.

j_call: TRBJ2-1; v_call: TRBV5-4; clone_size: .; d_call: TRBD2; cdr3_length: 19; cdr3_nt: TGTGCCAGCAGCCTGGGAGGGGCTAGCGGGAGGAGCTCCTACAATGAGCAGTTCTTC; cdr3_aa: CASSLGGASGRSSYNEQFF
j_call: TRBJ2-1; v_call: TRBV6-1; clone_size: once; d_call: .; cdr3_length: 14; cdr3_nt: TGTGCCAGCAGTGAAGCTTTTCCCAGCAATGAGCAGTTCTTC; cdr3_aa: CASSEAFPSNEQFF
j_call: TRBJ1-1; v_call: TRBV18; clone_size: .; d_call: .; cdr3_length: 16; cdr3_nt: TGTGCCAGCTCACTTCCATGGGGGGCTCTGAACACTGAAGCTTTCTTT; cdr3_aa: CASSLPWGALNTEAFF
j_call: TRBJ2-3; v_call: TRBV7-3; clone_size: .; d_call: .; cdr3_length: 14; cdr3_nt: TGTGCCAGCAGCTTAGGAGGGGTGGCAGATACGCAGTATTTT; cdr3_aa: CASSLGGVADTQYF
j_call: TRBJ1-2; v_call: TRBV28; clone_size: .; d_call: .; cdr3_length: 13; cdr3_nt: TGTGCCAGCAGTTTAGCCAGAAACTATGGCTACACCTTC; cdr3_aa: CASSLARNYGYTF
j_call: TRBJ2-7; v_call: TRBV7-6; clone_size: .; d_call: .; cdr3_length: 15; cdr3_nt: TGTGCCAGCAGCCCATCTCGGGGGGCGGCCTACGAGCAGTACTTC; cdr3_aa: CASSPSRGAAYEQYF
j_call: TRBJ1-1; v_call: TRBV5-1; clone_size: .; d_call: .; cdr3_length: 13; cdr3_nt: TGCGCCAGCAGCGTAGAAGGGTACACTGAAGCTTTCTTT; cdr3_aa: CASSVEGYTEAFF
j_call: TRBJ1-3; v_call: TRBV6-5; clone_size: .; d_call: .; cdr3_length: 13; cdr3_nt: TGTGCCAGCATTAGAGCATCTGGAAACACCATATATTTT; cdr3_aa: CASIRASGNTIYF
j_call: TRBJ2-6; v_call: TRBV7-2; clone_size: .; d_call: TRBD1; cdr3_length: 19; cdr3_nt: TGTGCCAGCAGCCAATCCGGGACAGGTATATCGTCTGGGGCCAACGTCCTGACTTTC; cdr3_aa: CASSQSGTGISSGANVLTF
j_call: TRBJ2-7; v_call: TRBV7-9; clone_size: .; d_call: TRBD2; cdr3_length: 15; cdr3_nt: TGTGCCAGCAGCACCGGGACTAGCGGGAGGCTCGAGCAGTACTTC; cdr3_aa: CASSTGTSGRLEQYF
j_call: TRBJ1-3; v_call: TRBV13; clone_size: .; d_call: .; cdr3_length: 17; cdr3_nt: TGTGCCAGCAGCTCTAGCGGGTTCAGGGGCTCTGGAAACACCATATATTTT; cdr3_aa: CASSSSGFRGSGNTIYF
j_call: TRBJ2-7; v_call: TRBV29-1; clone_size: .; d_call: TRBD2; cdr3_length: 14; cdr3_nt: TGCAGCGTTGAAATAATAGCGGGTACCTACGAGCAGTACTTC; cdr3_aa: CSVEIIAGTYEQYF
j_call: TRBJ2-2; v_call: TRBV19; clone_size: .; d_call: .; cdr3_length: 15; cdr3_nt: TGTGCCAGTAGTATAGGTAGTAGCCCGAGCGGGGAGCTGTTTTTT; cdr3_aa: CASSIGSSPSGELFF
j_call: TRBJ2-2; v_call: TRBV7-8; clone_size: .; d_call: .; cdr3_length: 15; cdr3_nt: TGTGCCAGCAGCTTGATGGGACAGAACACCGGGGAGCTGTTTTTT; cdr3_aa: CASSLMGQNTGELFF
j_call: TRBJ2-1; v_call: TRBV18; clone_size: once; d_call: .; cdr3_length: 19; cdr3_nt: TGTGCCAGCTCACCATATCCATCATCTGCCCTCAAACAGGGCAATGAGCAGTTCTTC; cdr3_aa: CASSPYPSSALKQGNEQFF
j_call: TRBJ2-2; v_call: TRBV10-1; clone_size: .; d_call: .; cdr3_length: 12; cdr3_nt: TGCGCCAGCAGTAGGAACACCGGGGAGCTGTTTTTT; cdr3_aa: CASSRNTGELFF
j_call: TRBJ1-2; v_call: TRBV18; clone_size: .; d_call: TRBD1; cdr3_length: 17; cdr3_nt: TGTGCCAGCTCACCGACCGTGGGACAGGGGGGGGACTATGGCTACACCTTC; cdr3_aa: CASSPTVGQGGDYGYTF
j_call: TRBJ1-2; v_call: TRBV2; clone_size: .; d_call: .; cdr3_length: 12; cdr3_nt: TGTGCCAGCAGAGGAGGCTCCTATGGCTACACCTTC; cdr3_aa: CASRGGSYGYTF
j_call: TRBJ2-7; v_call: TRBV4-2; clone_size: .; d_call: TRBD2; cdr3_length: 15; cdr3_nt: TGTGCCAGCAGCCAGGTACGGGGAGGGATTCACGAGCAGTACTTC; cdr3_aa: CASSQVRGGIHEQYF
j_call: TRBJ2-7; v_call: TRBV7-3; clone_size: .; d_call: .; cdr3_length: 15; cdr3_nt: TGTGCCAGCAGCGCGGACTCACTCTTTGACTACGAGCAGTACTTC; cdr3_aa: CASSADSLFDYEQYF
j_call: TRBJ2-5; v_call: TRBV11-2; clone_size: few; d_call: TRBD1; cdr3_length: 15; cdr3_nt: TGTGCCAGCAGCTTTGGTGTTGGCAGGGGGGAGACCCAGTACTTC; cdr3_aa: CASSFGVGRGETQYF
j_call: TRBJ2-3; v_call: TRBV3-1/TRBV3-2; clone_size: .; d_call: TRBD2; cdr3_length: 14; cdr3_nt: TGTGCCAGCAGTCGAAGCGGGGGCACAGATACGCAGTATTTT; cdr3_aa: CASSRSGGTDTQYF
j_call: TRBJ1-5; v_call: TRBV10-1; clone_size: .; d_call: .; cdr3_length: 15; cdr3_nt: TGCGCCAGCAGTGAAAATCTTGTCCGAGATCAGCCCCAGCATTTT; cdr3_aa: CASSENLVRDQPQHF
j_call: TRBJ2-5; v_call: TRBV5-6; clone_size: .; d_call: TRBD2; cdr3_length: 15; cdr3_nt: TGTGCCAGCAGCTTACCGGGACTAGGTCAAGAGACCCAGTACTTC; cdr3_aa: CASSLPGLGQETQYF
j_call: TRBJ1-1; v_call: TRBV27; clone_size: .; d_call: .; cdr3_length: 15; cdr3_nt: TGTGCCAGCAGTTTATACCCAAGCCTGAACACTGAAGCTTTCTTT; cdr3_aa: CASSLYPSLNTEAFF
j_call: TRBJ2-3; v_call: TRBV5-1; clone_size: .; d_call: .; cdr3_length: 15; cdr3_nt: TGCGCCAGCAGCTTGGGACAGCCAAACACAGATACGCAGTATTTT; cdr3_aa: CASSLGQPNTDTQYF
j_call: TRBJ1-4; v_call: TRBV19; clone_size: few; d_call: TRBD1; cdr3_length: 14; cdr3_nt: TGTGCCACCCTGGGGGGGACAGGGGGAGAAAAACTGTTTTTT; cdr3_aa: CATLGGTGGEKLFF
j_call: TRBJ1-4; v_call: TRBV4-1; clone_size: .; d_call: TRBD1; cdr3_length: 17; cdr3_nt: TGCGCCAGCAGCCGGGGACCAACGACAGGGGCTAATGAAAAACTGTTTTTT; cdr3_aa: CASSRGPTTGANEKLFF
j_call: TRBJ1-3; v_call: TRBV4-1; clone_size: .; d_call: TRBD1; cdr3_length: 14; cdr3_nt: TGCGCCAGCAAGGACAGGACTTATGGAAACACCATATATTTT; cdr3_aa: CASKDRTYGNTIYF
j_call: TRBJ2-1; v_call: TRBV6-5; clone_size: .; d_call: .; cdr3_length: 15; cdr3_nt: TGTGCCAGCAGTTACATGGGGGGCGGAGGTAATGAGCAGTTCTTC; cdr3_aa: CASSYMGGGGNEQFF
j_call: TRBJ2-5; v_call: TRBV4-1; clone_size: .; d_call: TRBD1; cdr3_length: 21; cdr3_nt: TGCGCCAGCAGCCAAGAGCGCACAGGGGGAGAGGGGATAATGTTCCAAGAGACCCAGTACTTC; cdr3_aa: CASSQERTGGEGIMFQETQYF
j_call: TRBJ1-5; v_call: TRBV4-2; clone_size: .; d_call: .; cdr3_length: 15; cdr3_nt: TGTGCCAGCAGCCAAGATCTTAACTCCAATCAGCCCCAGCATTTT; cdr3_aa: CASSQDLNSNQPQHF
j_call: TRBJ2-7; v_call: TRBV9; clone_size: .; d_call: TRBD1; cdr3_length: 14; cdr3_nt: TGTGCCAGCAGCCCGGGACAGGGGGCCTACGAGCAGTACTTC; cdr3_aa: CASSPGQGAYEQYF
j_call: TRBJ2-7; v_call: TRBV5-1; clone_size: .; d_call: .; cdr3_length: 11; cdr3_nt: TGCGCCAGCAGATCAAGCTACGAGCAGTACTTC; cdr3_aa: CASRSSYEQYF
j_call: TRBJ2-1; v_call: TRBV6-5; clone_size: few; d_call: .; cdr3_length: 14; cdr3_nt: TGTGCCAGCAGTTACCGGACGGTGAACAATGAGCAGTTCTTC; cdr3_aa: CASSYRTVNNEQFF
j_call: TRBJ1-1; v_call: TRBV7-9; clone_size: few; d_call: .; cdr3_length: 14; cdr3_nt: TGTGCCAGCAGCTTCTCCTCGGGGTCATTAACAACTTTCTTT; cdr3_aa: CASSFSSGSLTTFF
j_call: TRBJ2-6; v_call: TRBV6-5; clone_size: once; d_call: .; cdr3_length: 14; cdr3_nt: TGTGCCATTGCCGGGTCGAGTGGGGCCAACGTCCTGACTTTC; cdr3_aa: CAIAGSSGANVLTF
j_call: TRBJ2-7; v_call: TRBV11-2; clone_size: .; d_call: TRBD1; cdr3_length: 15; cdr3_nt: TGTGCCAGCAGCTTAGCCACAGGGGCCTCCTACGAGCAGTACTTC; cdr3_aa: CASSLATGASYEQYF
j_call: TRBJ1-5; v_call: TRBV12-3/TRBV12-4; clone_size: once; d_call: .; cdr3_length: 12; cdr3_nt: TGTGCCAGCAGTTACCAAAGTCAGCCCCAGCATTTT; cdr3_aa: CASSYQSQPQHF
j_call: TRBJ2-2; v_call: TRBV18; clone_size: once; d_call: .; cdr3_length: 14; cdr3_nt: TGTGCCAGCTCACCACGAGAGATCACCGGGGAGCTGTTTTTT; cdr3_aa: CASSPREITGELFF
j_call: TRBJ2-1; v_call: TRBV6-5; clone_size: .; d_call: .; cdr3_length: 14; cdr3_nt: TGTGCCAGCAGTCCCCCCGGGGTAGTTAATGAGCAGTTCTTC; cdr3_aa: CASSPPGVVNEQFF
j_call: TRBJ2-1; v_call: TRBV7-9; clone_size: .; d_call: .; cdr3_length: 17; cdr3_nt: TGTGCCAGCAGCCCCTGGGCCGGACAGTGGACCTACAATGAGCAGTTCTTC; cdr3_aa: CASSPWAGQWTYNEQFF
j_call: TRBJ2-6; v_call: TRBV3-1/TRBV3-2; clone_size: .; d_call: TRBD1; cdr3_length: 16; cdr3_nt: TGTGCCAGCAGCCAAAGGGACAGGGCTGGGGCCAACGTCCTGACTTTC; cdr3_aa: CASSQRDRAGANVLTF
j_call: TRBJ1-2; v_call: TRBV4-1; clone_size: .; d_call: TRBD1; cdr3_length: 15; cdr3_nt: TGCGCCAGCAGATCGACGACAGGGAAACTCTATGGCTACACCTTC; cdr3_aa: CASRSTTGKLYGYTF
j_call: TRBJ2-7; v_call: TRBV6-5; clone_size: .; d_call: .; cdr3_length: 12; cdr3_nt: TGTGCCAGCAGCCTTTATCCTGGCGAGCAGTACTTC; cdr3_aa: CASSLYPGEQYF
j_call: TRBJ2-7; v_call: TRBV14; clone_size: few; d_call: .; cdr3_length: 13; cdr3_nt: TGTGCCAGCAGCCTCAGGACAGACAGCGAGCAGTACTTC; cdr3_aa: CASSLRTDSEQYF
j_call: TRBJ1-1; v_call: TRBV9; clone_size: once; d_call: .; cdr3_length: 14; cdr3_nt: TGTGCCAGCAGCGTCGGACCGCCGGGAGCTGAAGCTTTCTTT; cdr3_aa: CASSVGPPGAEAFF
j_call: TRBJ1-5; v_call: TRBV24-1; clone_size: .; d_call: .; cdr3_length: 17; cdr3_nt: TGTGCCACCAGTGAAGACATGTCTGAGCCCCTCAATCAGCCCCAGCATTTT; cdr3_aa: CATSEDMSEPLNQPQHF
j_call: TRBJ2-7; v_call: TRBV15; clone_size: .; d_call: .; cdr3_length: 16; cdr3_nt: TGTGCCACCAGGCCTGGTGTGGGGCACAATGTTTACGAGCAGTACTTC; cdr3_aa: CATRPGVGHNVYEQYF